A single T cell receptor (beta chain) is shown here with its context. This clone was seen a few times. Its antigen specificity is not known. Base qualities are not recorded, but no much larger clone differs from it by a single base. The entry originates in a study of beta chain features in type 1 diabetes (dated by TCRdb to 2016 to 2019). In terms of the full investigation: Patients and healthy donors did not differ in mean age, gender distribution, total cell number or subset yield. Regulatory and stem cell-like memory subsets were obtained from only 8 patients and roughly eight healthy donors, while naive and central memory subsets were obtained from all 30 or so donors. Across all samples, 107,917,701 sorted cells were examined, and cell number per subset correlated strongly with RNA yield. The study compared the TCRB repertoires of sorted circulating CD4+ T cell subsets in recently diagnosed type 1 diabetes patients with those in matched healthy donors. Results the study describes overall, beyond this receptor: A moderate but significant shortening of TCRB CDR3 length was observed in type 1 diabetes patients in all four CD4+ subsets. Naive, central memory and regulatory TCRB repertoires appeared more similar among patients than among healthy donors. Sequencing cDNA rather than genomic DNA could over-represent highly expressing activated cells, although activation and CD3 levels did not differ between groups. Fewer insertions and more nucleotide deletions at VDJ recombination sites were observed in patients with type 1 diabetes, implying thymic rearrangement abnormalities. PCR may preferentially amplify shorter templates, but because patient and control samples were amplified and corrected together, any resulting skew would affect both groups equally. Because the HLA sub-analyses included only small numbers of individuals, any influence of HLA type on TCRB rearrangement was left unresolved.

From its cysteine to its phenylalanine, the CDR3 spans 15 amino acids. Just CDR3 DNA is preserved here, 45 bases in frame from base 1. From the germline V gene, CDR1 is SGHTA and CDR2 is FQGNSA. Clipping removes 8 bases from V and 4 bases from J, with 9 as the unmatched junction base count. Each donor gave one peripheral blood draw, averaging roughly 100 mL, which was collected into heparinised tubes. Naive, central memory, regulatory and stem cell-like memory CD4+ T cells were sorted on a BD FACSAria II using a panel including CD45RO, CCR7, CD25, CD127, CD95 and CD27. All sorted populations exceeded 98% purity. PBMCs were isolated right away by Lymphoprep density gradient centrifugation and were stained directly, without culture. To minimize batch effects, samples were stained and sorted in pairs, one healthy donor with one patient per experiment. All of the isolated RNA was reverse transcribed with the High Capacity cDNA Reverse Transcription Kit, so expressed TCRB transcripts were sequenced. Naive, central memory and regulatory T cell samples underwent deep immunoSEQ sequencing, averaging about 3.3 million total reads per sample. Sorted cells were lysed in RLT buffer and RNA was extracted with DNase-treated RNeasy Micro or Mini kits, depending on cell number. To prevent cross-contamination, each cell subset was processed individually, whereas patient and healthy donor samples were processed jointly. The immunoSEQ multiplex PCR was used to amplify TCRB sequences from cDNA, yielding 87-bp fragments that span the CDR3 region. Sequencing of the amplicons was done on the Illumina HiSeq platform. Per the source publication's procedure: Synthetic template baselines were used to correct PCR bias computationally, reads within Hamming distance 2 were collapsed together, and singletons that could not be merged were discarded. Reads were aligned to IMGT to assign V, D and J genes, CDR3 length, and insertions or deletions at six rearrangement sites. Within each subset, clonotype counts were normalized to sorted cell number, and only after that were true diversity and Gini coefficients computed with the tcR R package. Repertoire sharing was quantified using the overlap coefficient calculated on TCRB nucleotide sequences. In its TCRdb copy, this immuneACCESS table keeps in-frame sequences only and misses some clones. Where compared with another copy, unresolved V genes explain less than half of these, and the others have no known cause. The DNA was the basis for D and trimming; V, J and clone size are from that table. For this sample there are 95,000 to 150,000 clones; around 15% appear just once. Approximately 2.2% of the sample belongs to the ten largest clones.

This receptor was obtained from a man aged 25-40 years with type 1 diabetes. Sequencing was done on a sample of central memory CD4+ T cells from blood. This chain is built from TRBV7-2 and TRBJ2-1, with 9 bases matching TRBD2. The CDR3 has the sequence CASGPGTSFYNEQFF. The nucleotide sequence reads TGTGCCAGCGGCCCCGGGACTAGCTTTTACAATGAGCAGTTCTTC.